This is a list of T cell receptor beta chains from one sample in a study of blood T cell dynamics during melanoma immunotherapy. Assay used: immunoSEQ multiplex PCR; TCRdb lists only in-frame clones, some missing. The sample has 13,000 to 15,000 clones; about 90% are singletons. The sample was blood, taken from a patient treated with checkpoint blockade. Receptors originate from a human donor with melanoma. Both conserved end residues are part of each CDR3. Fields, in order: V gene, D gene, CDR3 length, J gene, CDR3 protein, CDR3 DNA. D genes are given only for firm matches.

>TRBV19|NA|13|TRBJ2-2
CASSMASAGELFF
TGTGCCAGTAGTATGGCCTCCGCCGGGGAGCTGTTTTTT
>TRBV12-5|NA|15|TRBJ2-6
CASGLGGSGANVLTF
TGTGCTAGTGGTTTGGGGGGGAGCGGGGCCAACGTCCTGACTTTC
>TRBV5-1|NA|13|TRBJ2-7
CASSLGPQYEQYF
TGCGCCAGCAGCTTGGGACCGCAATACGAGCAGTACTTC
>TRBV6-6|NA|14|TRBJ1-2
CASSYSTVPLGYTF
TGTGCCAGCAGTTACTCGACAGTTCCTCTTGGCTACACCTTC
>TRBV5-1|TRBD1|14|TRBJ1-1
CASSLEGANTEAFF
TGCGCCAGCAGCCTGGAGGGGGCCAACACTGAAGCTTTCTTT
>TRBV14|NA|16|TRBJ1-4
CASSQDLGPPNEKLFF
TGTGCCAGCAGCCAAGATTTGGGCCCTCCTAATGAAAAACTGTTTTTT
>TRBV27|NA|15|TRBJ2-7
CASSWGGRPGHEQYF
TGTGCCAGCAGTTGGGGAGGCCGACCGGGCCACGAGCAGTACTTC
>TRBV6-5|TRBD1|14|TRBJ1-1
CASRTGQRNTEAFF
TGTGCCAGCAGGACGGGACAGCGGAACACTGAAGCTTTCTTT
>TRBV15|NA|17|TRBJ1-5
CATSYQLRGSGNQPQHF
TGTGCCACCAGCTACCAATTAAGGGGCTCAGGCAATCAGCCCCAGCATTTT
>TRBV18|NA|16|TRBJ1-5
CASSPFIGEANQPQHF
TGTGCCAGCTCACCGTTTATAGGGGAGGCCAATCAGCCCCAGCATTTT
>TRBV27|TRBD1|14|TRBJ1-4
CASRDRAIGEKLFF
TGTGCCAGCAGAGACAGGGCCATAGGTGAAAAACTGTTTTTT